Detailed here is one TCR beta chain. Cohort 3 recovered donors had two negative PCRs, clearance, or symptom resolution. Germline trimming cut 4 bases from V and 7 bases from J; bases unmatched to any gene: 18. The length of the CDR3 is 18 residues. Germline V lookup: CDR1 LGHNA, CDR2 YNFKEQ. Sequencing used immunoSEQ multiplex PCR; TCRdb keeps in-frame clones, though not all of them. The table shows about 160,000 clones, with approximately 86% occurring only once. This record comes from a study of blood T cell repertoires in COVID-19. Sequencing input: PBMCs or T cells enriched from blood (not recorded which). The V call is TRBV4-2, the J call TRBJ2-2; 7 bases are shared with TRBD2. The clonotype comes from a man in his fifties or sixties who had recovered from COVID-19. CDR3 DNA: TGTGCCAGCAGCCGAATCCGGGACTACGGGATGGATTTCGGGGAGCTGTTTTTT. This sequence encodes CASSRIRDYGMDFGELFF.